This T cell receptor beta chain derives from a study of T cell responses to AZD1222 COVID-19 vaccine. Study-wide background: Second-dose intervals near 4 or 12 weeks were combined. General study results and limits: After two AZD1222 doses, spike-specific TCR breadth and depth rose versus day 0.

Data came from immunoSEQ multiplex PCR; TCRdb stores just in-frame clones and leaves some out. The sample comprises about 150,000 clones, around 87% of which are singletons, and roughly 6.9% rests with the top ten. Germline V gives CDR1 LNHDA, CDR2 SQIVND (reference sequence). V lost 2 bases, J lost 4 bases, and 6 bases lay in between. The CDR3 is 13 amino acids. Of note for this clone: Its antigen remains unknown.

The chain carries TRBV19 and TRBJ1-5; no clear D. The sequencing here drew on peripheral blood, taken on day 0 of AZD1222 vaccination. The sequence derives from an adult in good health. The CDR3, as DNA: TGTGCCAGTAGTATAACTATAAATCAGCCCCAGCATTTT. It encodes CASSITINQPQHF. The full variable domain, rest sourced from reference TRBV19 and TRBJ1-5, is DGGITQSPKYLFRKEGQNVTLSCEQNLNHDAMYWYRQDPGQGLRLIYYSQIVNDFQKGDIAEGYSVSREKKESFPLTVTSAQKNPTAFYLCASSITINQPQHFGDGTRLSIL.